These T cell receptor beta chains were read from a single sample in a study of lymphopenia after photon versus proton radiotherapy. Assay: immunoSEQ multiplex PCR; the TCRdb copy retains only in-frame clones and omits some. The sample holds fewer than 20,000 clones, roughly 90% seen once. Source: peripheral blood, taken from a patient treated with photon-based radiotherapy. These TCRs come from a middle-aged woman with cholangiocarcinoma. Both conserved end residues are part of each CDR3. Each record gives: J gene, V gene, CDR3 protein.

j_gene: TRBJ2-3; v_gene: TRBV11-3; CDR3aa: CASSFRGGTDTQYF
j_gene: TRBJ1-2; v_gene: TRBV7-2; CDR3aa: CASSYQSGGADGYTF
j_gene: TRBJ2-7; v_gene: TRBV9; CDR3aa: CASSPRQGSGEQYF
j_gene: TRBJ1-1; v_gene: TRBV20-1; CDR3aa: CSARDSAEAFF
j_gene: TRBJ2-7; v_gene: TRBV28; CDR3aa: CASSLGLAGFYEQYF
j_gene: TRBJ2-7; v_gene: TRBV28; CDR3aa: CASRESGDSYEQYF
j_gene: TRBJ1-4; v_gene: TRBV27; CDR3aa: CASSTPGQSNEKLFF
j_gene: TRBJ1-5; v_gene: TRBV19; CDR3aa: CASSIDLKTGRRKPQHF
j_gene: TRBJ1-1; v_gene: TRBV6-5; CDR3aa: CASSYSTGGSGEAFF
j_gene: TRBJ2-3; v_gene: TRBV19; CDR3aa: CASSPYFGTGGDTQYF
j_gene: TRBJ1-5; v_gene: TRBV5-1; CDR3aa: CASSLQGNQPQHF
j_gene: TRBJ1-6; v_gene: TRBV6-1; CDR3aa: CAGRTGKTPLHF
j_gene: TRBJ1-1; v_gene: TRBV27; CDR3aa: CASSYTGNTEAFF
j_gene: TRBJ1-3; v_gene: TRBV28; CDR3aa: CASTPPGGLSGNTIYF
j_gene: TRBJ1-1; v_gene: TRBV5-8; CDR3aa: CASSSLGQRNTEAFF
j_gene: TRBJ2-1; v_gene: TRBV5-5; CDR3aa: CASSRGDSSYNEQFF
j_gene: TRBJ1-3; v_gene: TRBV6-1; CDR3aa: CASSIDRVPGNTIYF
j_gene: TRBJ1-2; v_gene: TRBV16; CDR3aa: CASNHQGTANNYGYTF
j_gene: TRBJ2-2; v_gene: TRBV11-2; CDR3aa: CASRWTGKRDGKDGELFF
j_gene: TRBJ1-6; v_gene: TRBV11-2; CDR3aa: CASRLQGPGNSPLHF